This TCR beta chain was found in a study of T cells in Graves' hyperthyroidism and ophthalmopathy. This CDR3 is built from 13 residues. The V and J ends lost 10 bases and 7 bases respectively, with 16 bases between them. This clonotype was seen only a few times. RNA transcripts yielded amplified TCR beta CDR3 regions. The primer set for the first-round RT-PCR of the TCR CDR3 was HTBI. TCRdb re-called the multiplex PCR reads through MiXCR, storing one row per CDR3 protein. The table has about 380,000 distinct CDR3 sequences, around 20% seen once. The clonotype originates from a man aged 18 to 30 with Graves' ophthalmopathy. This rearrangement joins TRBV12-3 or TRBV12-4 to TRBJ2-2; D not certain. Sequenced material: blood. The CDR3 DNA reads TGTGCCACACTCTGGGGAAATCGCGGGGAGCTGTTTTTT. Translated, it gives CATLWGNRGELFF.